The T cell receptor beta chain under discussion was sequenced for a study of blood T cell repertoires in COVID-19. Across the study: Donors of Cohort 3 who recovered were those that had two negative PCRs, clearance, or symptom resolution. T cells, B-cell-depleted T cells, or PBMCs supplied cDNA or gDNA.

Methods used by the authors: Nucleated cell counts were estimated from reference gene primer amplification. TCRdb's table, derived via immunoSEQ multiplex PCR, lists solely in-frame clones and lacks some. V and J calls and clone size are as listed in that table; D and trimming were resolved from the DNA. Here the sample spans 200,000 to 250,000 clones, 86% being singletons. Germline lookup yields CDR1 WNHNN and CDR2 SYGVQD (reference sequence). Trimming stripped 4 bases from V and 6 bases from J, with 13 bases between. The length of the CDR3 is 15 residues. Study members were between roughly 18 and 100 years old and lived in some 22 US regions.

This chain uses TRBV10-1 with TRBJ1-6; D remains ambiguous. Sequenced sample: PBMCs or T cells enriched from blood (not recorded which). The TCR originated in a woman aged 50 to 60 in a cohort exposed to, infected with or recovered from COVID-19 (not recorded which). CDR3 DNA sequence: TGCGCCAGCAGTGGGGGAGACACGCTTAATTCACCCCTCCACTTT. This translates into CASSGGDTLNSPLHF.